The next 10 T cell receptor beta chains were all read from a single sample in a study of T cells in Graves' hyperthyroidism and ophthalmopathy. Amplified TCR beta CDR3 regions derived from RNA transcripts. The TCR CDR3 first-round RT-PCR relied on the HTBI primer set. TCRdb reprocessed the multiplex PCR reads with MiXCR, giving one entry per CDR3 protein. The sample records hundreds of thousands of distinct CDR3 sequences, around 40% being singletons. Sequencing used blood. The receptor source for this set is a woman aged 40-49 years with Graves' hyperthyroidism.

Of note for this clonotype: A much larger clone sits a single nucleotide away, making a read error possible. This chain joins TRBV7-2 and TRBJ2-7, with D maybe TRBD1 (6 bases). This CDR3 has 12 amino acids. V lost 4 bases, J lost 5 bases, and 9 bases lay in between. Germline V CDR1 and CDR2: SGHTA, FQGNSA. The CDR3: CASSSGVNEQYF. The CDR3, as DNA: TGTGCCAGCAGCTCAGGGGTAAACGAGCAGTACTTC.

This clonotype showed up many times. The chain joins TRBV5-8 to TRBJ1-2; TRBD1 is a possible D gene (5 bases). Trimming pared 2 bases from V and 6 bases from J, leaving 23 bases between. The germline gives CDR1 SGHTS, CDR2 YDEGEE. There are 17 residues in the CDR3. The CDR3 bases are TGTGCCAGCAGCTTTGATGGGCGGGGGGATCGTTGGAATGGCTACACCTTC. Protein: CASSFDGRGDRWNGYTF.

CDR3 sequence (DNA): TGTGCCTGGACTCGTCCGGGATATTTATCATCATCCTTCTACGAGCAGTACTTC. This translates into CAWTRPGYLSSSFYEQYF. This chain uses TRBV7-9 with TRBJ2-7; tentative D call: TRBD2 (5 bases). This CDR3 is built from 18 residues. In germline, CDR1 is SEHNR, CDR2 FQNEAQ (reference sequence). With 11 bases removed from V and 3 bases from J, the gap between germline ends came to 32 bases.

The chain has TRBV5-4 and TRBJ1-6, with unresolved D. Germline values: CDR1 SGHNT, CDR2 YYREEE (reference sequence). Trimming pared 4 bases from V and 8 bases from J, leaving 22 bases between. The CDR3 consists of 17 residues. In nucleotides, the CDR3 is TGTGCCAGCAGCGTTGAATTCGGTCCTCTACTCGATTCACCCCTCCACTTT. Translation gives CASSVEFGPLLDSPLHF.

Points on this clonotype: At one end the junction does not follow the germline gene, possibly because of a read error. The chain joins TRBV7-2 to TRBJ2-5, with D tentatively TRBD2 (7 bases). This CDR3 spans 15 amino acids. Germline CDR1 is SGHTA and CDR2 is FQGNSA. As DNA, the CDR3 is TGCGCCAGCAGCCACTTGGGGGGGGCACAAGAGACCCAGTACTTC. This sequence encodes CASSHLGGAQETQYF. Looking up the rest from reference TRBV7-2 and TRBJ2-5 gives the full variable domain: GAGVSQSPSNKVTEKGKDVELRCDPISGHTALYWYRQSLGQGLEFLIYFQGNSAPDKSGLPSDRFSAERTGGSVSTLTIQRTQQEDSAVYLCASSHLGGAQETQYFGPGTRLLVL.

V and J are TRBV19 and TRBJ2-7, with TRBD1 matching over 7 bases. The junction had 11 bases not matched to a gene; V was cut back by 3 bases and J by 3 bases. CDR1 LNHDA and CDR2 SQIVND come from the germline V gene (reference sequence). The CDR3 spans 16 residues. Here the CDR3 reads CASSIGIQGNNYEQYF. DNA of the CDR3: TGTGCCAGTAGTATTGGGATACAGGGGAACAACTACGAGCAGTACTTC.

Ten or more counts support this clonotype. The rearrangement uses TRBV7-2 and TRBJ2-5; 8 bases are shared with TRBD1. CDR3 length: 14 amino acids. Losses at the gene ends were 5 bases for V and 4 bases for J; bases not matched to a gene: 6. Looked up from germline, CDR1 is SGHTA and CDR2 is FQGNSA. The CDR3 is CASSPDRDAETQYF. In DNA, the CDR3 is TGTGCCAGCAGCCCGGACAGGGACGCAGAGACCCAGTACTTC.

This clonotype was found many times. The chain has TRBV7-2 and TRBJ2-7; D might be TRBD1 or TRBD2, each matching 5 bases. The CDR3 totals 12 residues. Looked up from germline, CDR1 is SGHTA and CDR2 is FQGNSA. Trimming took off 5 bases at V and 3 bases at J, with 8 bases between the two ends. The CDR3 region is CASSGAGYEQYF. DNA for the CDR3: TGTGCCAGCAGCGGGGCGGGCTACGAGCAGTACTTC.

This sequence joins TRBV7-2 and TRBJ2-3; 12 positions agree with TRBD2. The CDR3 has 18 residues. Germline V CDR1 and CDR2: SGHTA, FQGNSA. Germline trimming cut 1 base from V and 3 bases from J; bases unmatched to any gene: 8. The CDR3 nucleotides are TGTGCCAGCAGCTTAGGAGCCCTAGCGGGAGGGCAGACAGATACGCAGTATTTT. Its translation: CASSLGALAGGQTDTQYF.

In regard to this clonotype: Compared with germline, one end of the junction differs, possibly owing to a read error. CDR3 region: CAGSPNGGRVTEAFF. The CDR3 DNA reads TGCGCCGGCAGCCCAAACGGGGGACGGGTAACTGAAGCTTTCTTT. J is TRBJ1-1 and V is TRBV5-1; possible D gene TRBD1, 5 bases. The CDR3 is 15 residues long. In germline, CDR1 is SGHRS, CDR2 YFSETQ.